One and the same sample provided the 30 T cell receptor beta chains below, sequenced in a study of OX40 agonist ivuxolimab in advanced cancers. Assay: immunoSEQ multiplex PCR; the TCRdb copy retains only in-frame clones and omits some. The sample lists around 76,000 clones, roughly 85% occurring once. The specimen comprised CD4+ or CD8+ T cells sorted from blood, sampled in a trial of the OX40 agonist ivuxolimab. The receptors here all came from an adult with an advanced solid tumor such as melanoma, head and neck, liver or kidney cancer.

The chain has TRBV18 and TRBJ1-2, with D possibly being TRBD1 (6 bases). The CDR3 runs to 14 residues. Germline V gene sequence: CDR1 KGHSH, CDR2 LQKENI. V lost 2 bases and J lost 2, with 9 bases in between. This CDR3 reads CASSPGGRNYGYTF. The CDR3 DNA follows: TGTGCCAGCTCACCAGGGGGCAGGAACTATGGCTACACCTTC.

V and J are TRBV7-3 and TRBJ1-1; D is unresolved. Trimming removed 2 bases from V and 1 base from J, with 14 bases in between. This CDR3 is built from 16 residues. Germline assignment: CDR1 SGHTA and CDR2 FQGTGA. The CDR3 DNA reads TGTGCCAGCAGCTTATCGGGAAGAAGTCGGAACACTGAAGCTTTCTTT. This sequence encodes CASSLSGRSRNTEAFF.

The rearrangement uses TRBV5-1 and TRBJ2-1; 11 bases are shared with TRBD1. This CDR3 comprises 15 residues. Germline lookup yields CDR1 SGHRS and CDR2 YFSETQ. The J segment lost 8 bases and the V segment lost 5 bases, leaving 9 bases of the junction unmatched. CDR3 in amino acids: CASSRRLGQGDEQFF. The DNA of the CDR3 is TGCGCCAGCAGTCGCAGGTTGGGACAGGGGGATGAGCAGTTCTTC.

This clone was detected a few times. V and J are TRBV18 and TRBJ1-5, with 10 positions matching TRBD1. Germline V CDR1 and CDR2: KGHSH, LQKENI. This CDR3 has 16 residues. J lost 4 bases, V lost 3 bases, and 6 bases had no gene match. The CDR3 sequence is CASSPAGTGANQPQHF. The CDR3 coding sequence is TGTGCCAGCTCACCTGCCGGGACAGGGGCAAATCAGCCCCAGCATTTT.

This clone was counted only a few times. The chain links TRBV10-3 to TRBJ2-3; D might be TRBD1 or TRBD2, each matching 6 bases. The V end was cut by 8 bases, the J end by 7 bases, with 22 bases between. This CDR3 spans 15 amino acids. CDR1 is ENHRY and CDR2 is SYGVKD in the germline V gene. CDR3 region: CAIQPTGALVNTQYF. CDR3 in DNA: TGTGCCATCCAACCTACGGGGGCGTTGGTTAATACGCAGTATTTT.

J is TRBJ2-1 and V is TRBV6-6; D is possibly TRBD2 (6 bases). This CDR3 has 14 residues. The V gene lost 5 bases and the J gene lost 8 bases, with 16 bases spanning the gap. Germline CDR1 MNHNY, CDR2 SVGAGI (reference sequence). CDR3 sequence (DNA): TGTGCCAGCAGTGTCCCGGGACTGGGAGATGAGCAGTTCTTC. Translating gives CASSVPGLGDEQFF.

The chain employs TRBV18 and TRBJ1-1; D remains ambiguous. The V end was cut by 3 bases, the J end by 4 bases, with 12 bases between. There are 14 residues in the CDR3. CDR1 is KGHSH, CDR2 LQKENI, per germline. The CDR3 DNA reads TGTGCCAGCTCACCGCCGGCCCTTGGCACTGAAGCTTTCTTT. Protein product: CASSPPALGTEAFF. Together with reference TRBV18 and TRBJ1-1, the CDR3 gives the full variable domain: NAGVMQNPRHLVRRRGQEARLRCSPMKGHSHVYWYRQLPEEGLKFMVYLQKENIIDESGMPKERFSAEFPKEGPSILRIQQVVRGDSAAYFCASSPPALGTEAFFGQGTRLTVV.

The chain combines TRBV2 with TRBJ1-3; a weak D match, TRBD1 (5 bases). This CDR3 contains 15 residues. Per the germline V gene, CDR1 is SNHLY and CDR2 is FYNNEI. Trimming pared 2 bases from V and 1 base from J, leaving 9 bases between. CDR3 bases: TGTGCCAGCAGTGAACAGGGTGGTTCTGGAAACACCATATATTTT. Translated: CASSEQGGSGNTIYF.

In nucleotides, the CDR3 is TGTGCCAGTAGTATTTGGGACAGGGCCCGTGGCTACACCTTC. Translating it yields CASSIWDRARGYTF. V gene TRBV19 combines with J gene TRBJ1-2; 9 bases agree with TRBD1. The length of the CDR3 is 14 residues. V shed 3 bases and J 7 bases; nucleotides not matched to a gene: 6. The V gene's germline CDR1 is LNHDA and CDR2 SQIVND (reference sequence).

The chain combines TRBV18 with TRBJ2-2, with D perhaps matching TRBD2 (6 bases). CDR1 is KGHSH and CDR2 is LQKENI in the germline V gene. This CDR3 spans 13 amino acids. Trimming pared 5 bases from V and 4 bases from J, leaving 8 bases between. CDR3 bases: TGTGCCAGCTCAGCCGGGGGCACCGGGGAGCTGTTTTTT. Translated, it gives CASSAGGTGELFF.

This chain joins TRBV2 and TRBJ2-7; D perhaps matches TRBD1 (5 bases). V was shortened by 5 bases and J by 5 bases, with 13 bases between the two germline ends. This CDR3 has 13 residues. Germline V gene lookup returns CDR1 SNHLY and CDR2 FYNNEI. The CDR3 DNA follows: TGTGCCAGCAGTACCCTCTTAGGGGACGAGCAGTACTTC. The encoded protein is CASSTLLGDEQYF.

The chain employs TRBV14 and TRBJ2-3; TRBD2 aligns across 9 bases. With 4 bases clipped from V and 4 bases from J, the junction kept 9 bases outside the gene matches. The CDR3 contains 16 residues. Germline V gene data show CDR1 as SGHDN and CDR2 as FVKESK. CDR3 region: CASSLGGGGAADTQYF. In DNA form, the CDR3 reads TGTGCCAGCAGCCTAGGCGGCGGGGGGGCCGCAGATACGCAGTATTTT.

In DNA form, the CDR3 reads TGCGCCAGCAGCCAAGATCTGGCTAGCGGGGGTCATGAGCAGTTCTTC. Protein product: CASSQDLASGGHEQFF. The gene calls are TRBV4-3 and TRBJ2-1, with 10 bases identical to TRBD2. CDR1 and CDR2 (germline): LGHNA, YSLEER. This CDR3 spans 16 amino acids. The junction had 7 bases not matched to a gene; V was cut back by 0 bases and J by 8 bases.

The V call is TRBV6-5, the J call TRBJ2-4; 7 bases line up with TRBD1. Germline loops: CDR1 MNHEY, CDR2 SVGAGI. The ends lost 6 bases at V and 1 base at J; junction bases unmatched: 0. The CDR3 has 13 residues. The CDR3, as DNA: TGTGCCAGCAGACAGGGGGCCAAAAACATTCAGTACTTC. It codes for CASRQGAKNIQYF.

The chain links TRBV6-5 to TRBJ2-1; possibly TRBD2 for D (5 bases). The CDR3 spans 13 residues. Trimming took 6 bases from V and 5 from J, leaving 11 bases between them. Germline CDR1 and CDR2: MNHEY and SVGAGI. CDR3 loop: CASSRTGNNEQFF. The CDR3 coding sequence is TGTGCCAGCAGCCGAACCGGGAACAATGAGCAGTTCTTC.

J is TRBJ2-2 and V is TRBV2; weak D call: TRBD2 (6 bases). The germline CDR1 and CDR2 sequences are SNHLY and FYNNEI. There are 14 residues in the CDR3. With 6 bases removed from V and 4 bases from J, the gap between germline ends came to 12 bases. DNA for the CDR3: TGTGCCAGCAGGTGGGGGACTTCCACCGGGGAGCTGTTTTTT. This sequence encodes CASRWGTSTGELFF.

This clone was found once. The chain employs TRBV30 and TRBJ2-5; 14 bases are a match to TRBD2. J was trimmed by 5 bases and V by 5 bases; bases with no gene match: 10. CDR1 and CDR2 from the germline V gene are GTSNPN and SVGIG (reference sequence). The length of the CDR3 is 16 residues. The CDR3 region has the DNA TGTGCCTGGGGCGGACTAGCGGGGGGAGTTTCGGAGACCCAGTACTTC. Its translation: CAWGGLAGGVSETQYF.

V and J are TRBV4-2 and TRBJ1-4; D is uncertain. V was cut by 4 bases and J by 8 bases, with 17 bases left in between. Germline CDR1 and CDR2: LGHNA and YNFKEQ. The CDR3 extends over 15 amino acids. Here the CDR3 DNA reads TGTGCCAGCAGCCGTCAGAGTAACTCTGGGGAAAAACTGTTTTTT. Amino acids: CASSRQSNSGEKLFF.

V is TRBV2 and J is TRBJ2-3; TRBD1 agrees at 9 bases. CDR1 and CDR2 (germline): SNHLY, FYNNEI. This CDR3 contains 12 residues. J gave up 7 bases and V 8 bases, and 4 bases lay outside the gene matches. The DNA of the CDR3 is TGTGCCAGCCAGGACAGGGGAAATACGCAGTATTTT. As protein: CASQDRGNTQYF. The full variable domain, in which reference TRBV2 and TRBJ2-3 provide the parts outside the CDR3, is EPEVTQTPSHQVTQMGQEVILRCVPISNHLYFYWYRQILGQKVEFLVSFYNNEISEKSEIFDDQFSVERPDGSNFTLKIRSTKLEDSAMYFCASQDRGNTQYFGPGTRLTVL.

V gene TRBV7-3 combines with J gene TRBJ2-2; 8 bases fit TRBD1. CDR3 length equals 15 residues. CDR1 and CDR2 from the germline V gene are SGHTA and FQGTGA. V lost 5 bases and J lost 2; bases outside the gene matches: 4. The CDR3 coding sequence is TGTGCCAGCAGCCGAGCAGGGGGCAACACCGGGGAGCTGTTTTTT. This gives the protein CASSRAGGNTGELFF.

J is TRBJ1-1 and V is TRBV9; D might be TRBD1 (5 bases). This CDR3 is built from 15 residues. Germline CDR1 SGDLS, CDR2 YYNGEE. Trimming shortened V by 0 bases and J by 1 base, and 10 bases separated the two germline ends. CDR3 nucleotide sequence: TGTGCCAGCAGCGTAGTCCCCGGGGGGAACACTGAAGCTTTCTTT. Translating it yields CASSVVPGGNTEAFF.

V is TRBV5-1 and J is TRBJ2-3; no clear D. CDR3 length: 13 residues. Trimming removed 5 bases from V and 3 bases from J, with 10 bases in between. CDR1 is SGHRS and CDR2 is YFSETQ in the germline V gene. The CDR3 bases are TGCGCCAGCAGGGCGGACGGAACAGATACGCAGTATTTT. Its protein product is CASRADGTDTQYF.

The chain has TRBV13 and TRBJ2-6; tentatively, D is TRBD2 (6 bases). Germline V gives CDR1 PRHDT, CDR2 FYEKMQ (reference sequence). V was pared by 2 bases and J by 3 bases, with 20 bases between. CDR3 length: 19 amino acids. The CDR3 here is CASSLRGMPTLFGANVLTF. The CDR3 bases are TGTGCCAGCAGCTTACGGGGGATGCCCACTCTCTTTGGGGCCAACGTCCTGACTTTC.

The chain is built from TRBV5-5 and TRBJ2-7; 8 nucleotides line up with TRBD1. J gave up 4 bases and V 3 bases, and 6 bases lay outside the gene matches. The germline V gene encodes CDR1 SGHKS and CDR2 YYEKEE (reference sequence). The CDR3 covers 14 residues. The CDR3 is CASSSGTGFYEQYF. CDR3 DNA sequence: TGTGCCAGCAGCTCCGGGACAGGCTTTTACGAGCAGTACTTC.

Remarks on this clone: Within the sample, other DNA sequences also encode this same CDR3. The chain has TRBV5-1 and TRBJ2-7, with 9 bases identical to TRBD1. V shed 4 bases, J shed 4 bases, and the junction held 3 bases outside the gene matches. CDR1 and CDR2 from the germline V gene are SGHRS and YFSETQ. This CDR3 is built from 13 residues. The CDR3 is CASSQDRGYEQYF. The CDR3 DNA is TGCGCCAGCAGCCAGGACAGGGGTTACGAGCAGTACTTC. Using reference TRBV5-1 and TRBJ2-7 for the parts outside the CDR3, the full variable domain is KAGVTQTPRYLIKTRGQQVTLSCSPISGHRSVSWYQQTPGQGLQFLFEYFSETQRNKGNFPGRFSGRQFSNSRSEMNVSTLELGDSALYLCASSQDRGYEQYFGPGTRLTVT.

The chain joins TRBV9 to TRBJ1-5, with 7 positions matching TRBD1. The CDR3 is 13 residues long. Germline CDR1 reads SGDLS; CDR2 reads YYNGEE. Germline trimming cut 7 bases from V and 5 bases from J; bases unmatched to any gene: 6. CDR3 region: CASARQGDQPQHF. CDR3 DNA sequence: TGTGCCAGCGCCCGACAGGGTGATCAGCCCCAGCATTTT.

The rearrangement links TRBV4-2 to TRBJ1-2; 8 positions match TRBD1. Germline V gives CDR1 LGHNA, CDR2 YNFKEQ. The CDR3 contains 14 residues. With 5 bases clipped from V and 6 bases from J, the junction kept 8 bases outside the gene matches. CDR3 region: CASSTQQGEDGYTF. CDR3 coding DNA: TGTGCCAGCAGCACCCAACAGGGGGAGGATGGCTACACCTTC.

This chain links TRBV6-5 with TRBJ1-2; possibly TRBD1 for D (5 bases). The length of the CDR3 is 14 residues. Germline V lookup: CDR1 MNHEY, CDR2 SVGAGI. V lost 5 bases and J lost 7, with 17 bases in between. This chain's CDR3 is CASSHHAGFFGYTF. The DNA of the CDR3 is TGTGCCAGCAGTCATCACGCAGGGTTCTTTGGCTACACCTTC.

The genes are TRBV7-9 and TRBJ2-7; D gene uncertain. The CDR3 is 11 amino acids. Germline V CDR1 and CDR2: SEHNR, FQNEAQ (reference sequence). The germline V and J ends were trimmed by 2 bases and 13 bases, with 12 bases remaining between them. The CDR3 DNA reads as TGTGCCAGCAGCTTAAAGAACGATCACTACTTC. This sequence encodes CASSLKNDHYF.

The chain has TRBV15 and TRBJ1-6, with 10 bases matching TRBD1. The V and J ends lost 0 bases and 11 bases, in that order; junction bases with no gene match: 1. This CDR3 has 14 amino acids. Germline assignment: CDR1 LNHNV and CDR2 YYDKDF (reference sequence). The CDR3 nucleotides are TGTGCCACCAGCAGAGATGGGACAGGGGCACCCCTCCACTTT. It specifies CATSRDGTGAPLHF.